A selection of T cell receptor beta chains follows, all from one sample in a study of cytomegalovirus exposure and HLA in healthy donors. This table comes from immunoSEQ multiplex PCR, and its TCRdb copy is limited to in-frame clones, with some not included. The repertoire holds about 150,000 clones, with around 9.7% as singletons. The material sequenced was PBMCs. Receptor source: a man aged 45-65 years in good health and CMV-seronegative. CDR3s include the opening cysteine and the closing phenylalanine or tryptophan. The D gene is left open where the match is weak. Size is omitted from some rows. Given values are once, few, many or a class for expanded clones.

j_call clone_size v_call d_call cdr3_nt cdr3_aa
TRBJ2-1 NA TRBV2 TRBD2 TGTGCCAGCAGTGAGGGGGCTAGCGGGAGTATCAGGCAGTTCTTC CASSEGASGSIRQFF
TRBJ1-2 few TRBV5-6 TRBD1 TGTGCCAGCAGCTTCCAGGGCAGGGACAGGGAAGTAGGGGGCTACACCTTC CASSFQGRDREVGGYTF
TRBJ2-2 NA TRBV10-3 NA TGTGCCATCAGTGAGTCAGCCACCGGGGAGCTGTTTTTT CAISESATGELFF
TRBJ2-3 few TRBV9 NA TGTGCCAGCAGCGTAGGCGGTAGCACCACAGATACGCAGTATTTT CASSVGGSTTDTQYF
TRBJ2-2 NA TRBV28 TRBD2 TGTGCCAGCAGTTTCGGGGGAGGGGACACCGGGGAGCTGTTTTTT CASSFGGGDTGELFF
TRBJ1-2 NA TRBV14 NA TGTGCCAGCAGCCCTTCAGCGGCCCTTAACTATGGCTACACCTTC CASSPSAALNYGYTF
TRBJ1-4 NA TRBV14 NA TGTGCCAGCAGCCAACCCGTGGGCTACCGGACTAATGAAAAACTGTTTTTT CASSQPVGYRTNEKLFF
TRBJ2-5 few TRBV6-1 TRBD1 TGTGCCAGCAGTGAAGCGCTAGGGACAGGGTATACCCAGTACTTC CASSEALGTGYTQYF
TRBJ2-3 NA TRBV7-9 TRBD1 TGTGCCAGCAGCTTAGGCCGATTTGGACAGGGTGGTTGGCCAGATACGCAGTATTTT CASSLGRFGQGGWPDTQYF
TRBJ2-1 NA TRBV7-2 TRBD2 TGTGCCAGCAGAACGCTAGCGGGGGGGCTCTGGGAGCAGTTCTTC CASRTLAGGLWEQFF
TRBJ1-5 few TRBV7-2 NA TGTGCCAGCAAAGACAGAGTTTATAGCAATCAGCCCCAGCATTTT CASKDRVYSNQPQHF
TRBJ2-3 NA TRBV6-1 NA TGTGCCAGCAGTGAAGCGGGGGGTGGCACAGATACGCAGTATTTT CASSEAGGGTDTQYF
TRBJ1-3 NA TRBV6-1 NA TGTGCCAGCAGTGTAATAGTTTCTGGAAACACCATATATTTT CASSVIVSGNTIYF
TRBJ2-3 few TRBV5-1 NA TGCGCCAGCAGCTTACAAATTAGCGAGAGCACAGATACGCAGTATTTT CASSLQISESTDTQYF
TRBJ1-1 NA TRBV7-9 NA TGTGCCAGCAGCTTAGCGCTCGGAGGGGTGACTGAAGCTTTCTTT CASSLALGGVTEAFF
TRBJ1-1 NA TRBV5-1 TRBD1 TGCGCCAGCACTCTCCAACCGGGACAGGGGCTTGACACTGAAGCTTTCTTT CASTLQPGQGLDTEAFF
TRBJ2-5 few TRBV28 TRBD1 TGTGCCAGCAGTCAGGACAGGGGGCTTGGTAGTAGGGAGACCCAGTACTTC CASSQDRGLGSRETQYF
TRBJ2-2 few TRBV15 TRBD1 TGTGCCACCAGCAGAGAAGACAGGGCCACCGGGGAGCTGTTTTTT CATSREDRATGELFF
TRBJ2-7 NA TRBV19 NA TGTGCCAGTAGCCCCGGGAAAAAAAGCTCCTACGAGCAGTACTTC CASSPGKKSSYEQYF
TRBJ2-2 few TRBV29-1 TRBD2 TGCAGCGTTGAAACCGCGACTAGCGGGAGTCCCCGGGAGCTGTTTTTT CSVETATSGSPRELFF
TRBJ1-5 few TRBV15 NA TGTGCCACCAGCCGTGTCCTTGGGGGCGAGCCCAGCAATCAGCCCCAGCATTTT CATSRVLGGEPSNQPQHF
TRBJ2-3 few TRBV6-1 TRBD2 TGTGCCAGCAGTGAAGGGGGAGCGGGAGGGGCAGATACGCAGTATTTT CASSEGGAGGADTQYF
TRBJ2-5 few TRBV7-2 NA TGTGCCAGCAGCTTAGCGGCTAGACAAGAGACCCAGTACTTC CASSLAARQETQYF
TRBJ2-1 NA TRBV10-1 TRBD2 TGCGCCAGCAGTGAAATAGCGGGAAATCTCTACAATGAGCAGTTCTTC CASSEIAGNLYNEQFF
TRBJ1-5 few TRBV6-1 NA TGTGCCAGCAGTGCCCTAAACGGTGGCAATCAGCCCCAGCATTTT CASSALNGGNQPQHF
TRBJ1-3 few TRBV6-5 NA TGTGCCAGCAGTTCGCGAGAGAGCTACTCTGGAAACACCATATATTTT CASSSRESYSGNTIYF
TRBJ1-4 few TRBV5-6 NA TGTGCCAGCAGTCCGGGGACGGGGAGGGGAGAAAAACTGTTTTTT CASSPGTGRGEKLFF
TRBJ2-2 NA TRBV30 NA TGTGCCTGGAGTTGGGGAAAGGGGCCCGGGGAGCTGTTTTTT CAWSWGKGPGELFF
TRBJ1-6 NA TRBV7-3 TRBD1 TGTGCCAGCAGCTTAAAGAGTCGGGGGCCGGACAGGCCTTTACCCAGCTCCTATAATTCACCCCTCCACTTT CASSLKSRGPDRPLPSSYNSPLHF
TRBJ2-1 NA TRBV19 NA TGTGCCAGTAGTAGACAGAACTCCTACAATGAGCAGTTCTTC CASSRQNSYNEQFF
TRBJ2-1 few TRBV5-1 TRBD1 TGCGCCAGCAGCTCCCCCGGGACAGCCTACAATGAGCAGTTCTTC CASSSPGTAYNEQFF
TRBJ2-3 many TRBV7-3 NA TGTGCCAGCAGCTTAGTTAGTCCAGATACGCAGTATTTT CASSLVSPDTQYF
TRBJ1-1 NA TRBV14 NA TGTGCCAGCAGCCCTACGACAAGTAGACCTGAAGCTTTCTTT CASSPTTSRPEAFF
TRBJ2-4 NA TRBV27 TRBD1 TGTGCCAGCAGTAAACAGGGGGGTGGAAACATTCAGTACTTC CASSKQGGGNIQYF